These T cell receptor beta chains were read from a single sample in a study of Ad26.COV2.S vaccination and SARS-CoV-2 variants. Here immunoSEQ multiplex PCR was the method, and the copy in TCRdb shows in-frame clones only, minus some. The table includes 300,000 to 500,000 clones, roughly nine tenths detected once. The sample here was peripheral blood, taken in a trial of Ad26.COV2.S vaccine versus placebo. The receptors derive from a person aged 18 to 59 who received the Ad26.COV2.S COVID-19 vaccine or a placebo. CDR3s include the opening cysteine and the closing phenylalanine or tryptophan. The D gene is left open where the match is weak. Some rows mark clone size as missing; the rest say once, few, many or name a class of expanded clone.

J: TRBJ1-1; V: TRBV7-2; size: .; D: .; CDR3: CASSFRSRQNTEAFF; DNA: TGTGCCAGCAGCTTTCGGTCTCGGCAGAACACTGAAGCTTTCTTT
J: TRBJ2-7; V: TRBV3-1/TRBV3-2; size: .; D: TRBD2; CDR3: CASSPLAGGGSYEQYF; DNA: TGTGCCAGCAGCCCCCTAGCGGGGGGTGGCTCCTACGAGCAGTACTTC
J: TRBJ1-2; V: TRBV6-5; size: .; D: .; CDR3: CASSYSTGNYGYTF; DNA: TGTGCCAGCAGTTACTCGACCGGGAACTATGGCTACACCTTC
J: TRBJ1-2; V: TRBV14; size: .; D: TRBD1; CDR3: CASSQFGQGGGYTF; DNA: TGTGCCAGCAGCCAATTCGGACAGGGAGGCGGCTACACCTTC
J: TRBJ2-1; V: TRBV27; size: few; D: .; CDR3: CASSFSSLGSSPFF; DNA: TGTGCCAGCAGTTTTTCATCCCTGGGGAGCTCCCCGTTCTTC
J: TRBJ2-3; V: TRBV27; size: .; D: .; CDR3: CASLASFTDTQYF; DNA: TGTGCCAGCCTGGCTTCCTTCACAGATACGCAGTATTTT
J: TRBJ1-1; V: TRBV6-5; size: .; D: .; CDR3: CASKFRVRGTEAFF; DNA: TGTGCCAGCAAATTCAGGGTAAGAGGCACTGAAGCTTTCTTT
J: TRBJ2-5; V: TRBV12-3/TRBV12-4; size: .; D: .; CDR3: CASQETQYF; DNA: TGTGCCTCCCAAGAGACCCAGTACTTC
J: TRBJ1-4; V: TRBV6-4; size: .; D: .; CDR3: CAGPIGGWVEKLFF; DNA: TGTGCCGGCCCGATTGGCGGGTGGGTAGAAAAACTGTTTTTT
J: TRBJ1-1; V: TRBV29-1; size: .; D: .; CDR3: CSVRLDRNTEAFF; DNA: TGCAGCGTTCGACTAGACAGGAACACTGAAGCTTTCTTT
J: TRBJ2-2; V: TRBV4-1; size: .; D: TRBD2; CDR3: CASSQVTSANTGELFF; DNA: TGCGCCAGCAGCCAGGTCACTAGCGCGAACACCGGGGAGCTGTTTTTT
J: TRBJ1-1; V: TRBV3-1/TRBV3-2; size: .; D: .; CDR3: CASSQQGRTEAFF; DNA: TGTGCCAGCAGCCAACAGGGGCGGACTGAAGCTTTCTTT
J: TRBJ2-3; V: TRBV7-2; size: .; D: .; CDR3: CASSLSPTLGTQYF; DNA: TGTGCCAGCAGCTTAAGTCCGACCCTAGGGACGCAGTATTTT
J: TRBJ2-1; V: TRBV2; size: .; D: TRBD1; CDR3: CASSVATGGYEQFF; DNA: TGTGCCAGCAGTGTCGCGACAGGGGGCTATGAGCAGTTCTTC
J: TRBJ2-7; V: TRBV7-9; size: few; D: TRBD1; CDR3: CASSLWDSYEQYF; DNA: TGTGCCAGCAGCTTATGGGACAGCTACGAGCAGTACTTC
J: TRBJ1-1; V: TRBV20-1; size: .; D: TRBD1; CDR3: CSASPGQSRSEAFF; DNA: TGCAGTGCTAGTCCGGGACAGTCGAGATCTGAAGCTTTCTTT
J: TRBJ1-5; V: TRBV14; size: .; D: TRBD1; CDR3: CASSQAATGGPQHF; DNA: TGTGCCAGCAGCCAAGCCGCGACAGGGGGGCCCCAGCATTTT
J: TRBJ1-1; V: TRBV29-1; size: once; D: .; CDR3: CSVEERGLAEAFF; DNA: TGCAGCGTTGAAGAGAGGGGTCTCGCTGAAGCTTTCTTT
J: TRBJ1-2; V: TRBV4-3; size: once; D: .; CDR3: CASSQESLTVYGYTF; DNA: TGCGCCAGCAGCCAAGAGAGTTTGACGGTCTATGGCTACACCTTC
J: TRBJ2-1; V: TRBV11-2; size: few; D: .; CDR3: CASSPRTRGNEQFF; DNA: TGTGCCAGCAGCCCCCGGACAAGGGGCAATGAGCAGTTCTTC
J: TRBJ1-2; V: TRBV27; size: .; D: .; CDR3: CASSFQGEGYTF; DNA: TGTGCCAGCAGTTTCCAGGGTGAAGGCTACACCTTC
J: TRBJ1-1; V: TRBV5-4; size: .; D: TRBD1; CDR3: CASSRGRDRPEAFF; DNA: TGTGCCAGCAGCAGAGGGCGGGACAGGCCTGAAGCTTTCTTT
J: TRBJ1-1; V: TRBV10-1; size: .; D: TRBD1; CDR3: CANMGQGPNTEAFF; DNA: TGCGCCAACATGGGACAGGGACCAAACACTGAAGCTTTCTTT
J: TRBJ1-1; V: TRBV7-9; size: once; D: .; CDR3: CASSLEGVTEAFF; DNA: TGTGCCAGCAGCTTAGAGGGGGTCACTGAAGCTTTCTTT
J: TRBJ1-4; V: TRBV5-5; size: .; D: TRBD1; CDR3: CASSPRPGQGSANEKLFF; DNA: TGTGCCAGCAGCCCCCGACCGGGACAGGGATCGGCTAATGAAAAACTGTTTTTT
J: TRBJ2-3; V: TRBV7-9; size: few; D: .; CDR3: CASSLSTDTQYF; DNA: TGTGCCAGCAGCCTCAGCACAGATACGCAGTATTTT
J: TRBJ2-1; V: TRBV20-1; size: .; D: TRBD2; CDR3: CSASEGGGRYNEQFF; DNA: TGCAGTGCTAGTGAAGGCGGGGGGAGGTACAATGAGCAGTTCTTC
J: TRBJ2-7; V: TRBV5-5; size: .; D: TRBD1; CDR3: CASSFGQGRFSGYEQYF; DNA: TGTGCCAGCAGCTTCGGACAGGGACGCTTTTCGGGTTACGAGCAGTACTTC
J: TRBJ1-1; V: TRBV19; size: .; D: TRBD1; CDR3: CASSRQGWYTEAFF; DNA: TGTGCCAGTAGCCGACAGGGCTGGTACACTGAAGCTTTCTTT
J: TRBJ1-3; V: TRBV5-1; size: .; D: .; CDR3: CASRGWGPGNTIYF; DNA: TGCGCCAGCAGAGGATGGGGGCCTGGAAACACCATATATTTT
J: TRBJ1-6; V: TRBV27; size: .; D: .; CDR3: CASSDGPQDFYNSPLHF; DNA: TGTGCCAGCAGTGATGGGCCGCAAGATTTCTATAATTCACCCCTCCACTTT
J: TRBJ1-6; V: TRBV14; size: .; D: .; CDR3: CASSQGQMIYNSPLHF; DNA: TGTGCCAGCAGCCAAGGACAGATGATATATAATTCACCCCTCCACTTT
J: TRBJ2-7; V: TRBV6-2/TRBV6-3; size: .; D: TRBD1; CDR3: CASSYGTGGYEQYF; DNA: TGTGCCAGCAGTTATGGGACAGGGGGCTACGAGCAGTACTTC